The rows below give T cell receptor beta chains drawn from one sample of a study of T cell responses to AZD1222 COVID-19 vaccine. Assay used: immunoSEQ multiplex PCR; TCRdb lists only in-frame clones, some missing. The sample consists of 90,000 to 130,000 clones, 70% to 90% of them appearing once. Sequenced here: peripheral blood, sampled on day 0 of AZD1222 vaccination. These receptors were obtained from an adult in good health. CDR3s include the opening cysteine and the closing phenylalanine or tryptophan. D genes are given only for firm matches. Clone size is shown for a subset of rows, as once, few, many or a class of expanded clone.

>NA|13|TRBJ2-3|TRBV6-5|once
CASSPGPKDTQYF
TGTGCCAGCAGCCCCGGACCGAAGGATACGCAGTATTTT
>NA|14|TRBJ1-5|TRBV9|NA
CASSLDSSNQPQHF
TGTGCCAGCAGCCTAGACAGTAGCAATCAGCCCCAGCATTTT
>NA|14|TRBJ1-2|TRBV24-1|NA
CATSGAPQNYGYTF
TGTGCCACCAGTGGGGCGCCCCAGAACTATGGCTACACCTTC
>TRBD1|16|TRBJ1-1|TRBV28|NA
CASRGTGVGWDTEAFF
TGTGCCAGCAGGGGTACAGGGGTTGGTTGGGATACTGAAGCTTTCTTT
>TRBD1|15|TRBJ1-2|TRBV10-3|NA
CAISESLGQRGGYTF
TGTGCCATCAGTGAGTCCTTGGGACAGAGGGGGGGCTACACCTTC
>NA|11|TRBJ1-4|TRBV20-1|NA
CSAGRNEKLFF
TGCAGTGCCGGGCGAAATGAAAAACTGTTTTTT
>TRBD1|19|TRBJ2-7|TRBV19|NA
CASSIIIRDRASPTYEQYF
TGTGCCAGTAGTATTATTATCAGGGACAGGGCCTCACCCACCTACGAGCAGTACTTC
>NA|12|TRBJ1-2|TRBV6-5|NA
CASSYGYYGYTF
TGTGCCAGCAGTTACGGGTATTATGGCTACACCTTC
>NA|11|TRBJ2-7|TRBV11-2|NA
CASSPTSEQYF
TGTGCCAGCAGCCCGACCAGCGAGCAGTACTTC
>NA|15|TRBJ1-4|TRBV18|NA
CASSTTDGTGEKLFF
TGTGCCAGCTCTACGACGGATGGGACGGGTGAAAAACTGTTTTTT
>NA|14|TRBJ1-1|TRBV5-1|NA
CASSLDGGRTEAFF
TGCGCCAGCAGCTTGGACGGGGGCCGCACTGAAGCTTTCTTT
>TRBD1|14|TRBJ2-7|TRBV29-1|NA
CSVEGGTGGDEQYF
TGCAGCGTTGAGGGCGGGACAGGGGGAGACGAGCAGTACTTC
>TRBD2|18|TRBJ2-4|TRBV4-1|NA
CASSQDPSGDTSSMIQYF
TGCGCCAGCAGCCAAGACCCTAGCGGGGATACCTCATCGATGATTCAGTACTTC
>NA|11|TRBJ2-5|TRBV28|few
CAIHGAETQYF
TGTGCCATCCACGGAGCGGAGACCCAGTACTTC
>TRBD1|16|TRBJ2-3|TRBV5-1|NA
CASTGRGQGLTDTQYF
TGCGCCAGCACCGGCCGGGGACAGGGGCTTACAGATACGCAGTATTTT
>NA|14|TRBJ2-5|TRBV19|NA
CASSIVGSQETQYF
TGTGCCAGTAGTATAGTAGGCAGCCAAGAGACCCAGTACTTC
>TRBD1|15|TRBJ2-7|TRBV5-4|NA
CASSTGGQGGYEQYF
TGTGCCAGCAGCACAGGGGGACAGGGAGGTTACGAGCAGTACTTC
>TRBD1|15|TRBJ1-5|TRBV4-3|NA
CASSQSGTGDQPQHF
TGCGCCAGCAGCCAATCCGGGACAGGGGATCAGCCCCAGCATTTT
>TRBD1|13|TRBJ1-6|TRBV30|few
CAWEGQINSPLHF
TGTGCCTGGGAGGGACAGATTAATTCACCCCTCCACTTT
>NA|14|TRBJ1-1|TRBV11-2|NA
CASSPRPGWTEAFF
TGTGCCAGCAGCCCCCGACCGGGGTGGACTGAAGCTTTCTTT
>NA|12|TRBJ1-2|TRBV29-1|NA
CRASGGGYGYTF
TGCAGGGCCTCGGGGGGAGGCTATGGCTACACCTTC
>TRBD1|12|TRBJ1-2|TRBV29-1|NA
CSVGGGADGYTF
TGCAGCGTTGGAGGGGGCGCGGATGGCTACACCTTC
>TRBD1|16|TRBJ1-6|TRBV5-1|NA
CASSYRDRFPNSPLHF
TGCGCCAGCAGCTACCGGGACAGGTTTCCGAATTCACCCCTCCACTTT